This entry concerns a single T cell receptor beta chain. What it binds is not known. The sample originates from a study of OX40 agonist ivuxolimab in advanced cancers. Whole-study context: It was ivuxolimab, an agonistic anti-OX40 (CD134) antibody, that patients were treated with. Partial responses, seen in three patients, involved one hepatocellular carcinoma and two cutaneous melanomas.

V was shortened by 1 base and J by 2 bases, with 11 bases between the two germline ends. The CDR3 runs to 15 residues. Germline CDR1 is MNHNS and CDR2 is SASEGT. Study-wide results and caveats: Fewer expanded clones were found on average in CD4+ than in CD8+ T cells.

Excluded were patients having autoimmune disease history or systemic immunosuppression. Produced via immunoSEQ multiplex PCR; TCRdb's table is partial and in-frame only. Here the sample spans tens of thousands of clones, around 89% being singletons. This sequence joins TRBV6-1 and TRBJ1-1, with D unclear. This material consisted of CD4+ or CD8+ T cells sorted from blood, taken in a trial of the OX40 agonist ivuxolimab. The TCR comes from an adult with an advanced solid tumor such as melanoma, head and neck, liver or kidney cancer. The chain's CDR3 is CASSEGPKPNTEAFF. CDR3 DNA sequence: TGTGCCAGCAGTGAAGGTCCGAAGCCCAACACTGAAGCTTTCTTT.